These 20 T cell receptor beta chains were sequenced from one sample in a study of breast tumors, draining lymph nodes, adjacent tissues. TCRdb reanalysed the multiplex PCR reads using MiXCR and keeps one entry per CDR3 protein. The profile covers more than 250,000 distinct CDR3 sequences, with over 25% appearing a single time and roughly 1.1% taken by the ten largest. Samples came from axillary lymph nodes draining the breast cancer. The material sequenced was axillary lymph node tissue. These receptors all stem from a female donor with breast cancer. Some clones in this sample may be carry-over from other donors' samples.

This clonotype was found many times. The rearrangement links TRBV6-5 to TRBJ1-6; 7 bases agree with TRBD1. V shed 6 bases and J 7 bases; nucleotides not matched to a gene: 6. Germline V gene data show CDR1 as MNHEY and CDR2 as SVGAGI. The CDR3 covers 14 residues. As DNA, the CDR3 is TGTGCCAGCAGATTAGGGACAGCAAATTCACCCCTCCACTTT. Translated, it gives CASRLGTANSPLHF.

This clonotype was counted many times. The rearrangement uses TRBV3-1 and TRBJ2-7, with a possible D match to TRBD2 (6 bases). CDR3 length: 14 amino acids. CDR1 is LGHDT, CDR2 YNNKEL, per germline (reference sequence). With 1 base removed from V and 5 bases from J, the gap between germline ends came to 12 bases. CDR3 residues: CASSQGVGRNEQYF. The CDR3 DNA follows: TGTGCCAGCAGCCAAGGGGTAGGGAGGAACGAGCAGTACTTC.

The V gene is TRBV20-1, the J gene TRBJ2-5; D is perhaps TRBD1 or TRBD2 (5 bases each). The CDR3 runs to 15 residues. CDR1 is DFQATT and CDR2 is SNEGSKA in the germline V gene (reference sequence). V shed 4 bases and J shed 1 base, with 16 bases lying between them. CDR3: CSATGAWRIQETQYF. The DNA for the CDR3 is TGCAGTGCTACCGGGGCCTGGCGTATCCAAGAGACCCAGTACTTC.

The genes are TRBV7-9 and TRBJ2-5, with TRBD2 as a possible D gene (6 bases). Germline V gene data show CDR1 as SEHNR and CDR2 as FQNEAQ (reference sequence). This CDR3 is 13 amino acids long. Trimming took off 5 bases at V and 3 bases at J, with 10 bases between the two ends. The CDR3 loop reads CASSIEREETQYF. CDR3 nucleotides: TGTGCCAGCAGCATCGAGCGGGAAGAGACCCAGTACTTC.

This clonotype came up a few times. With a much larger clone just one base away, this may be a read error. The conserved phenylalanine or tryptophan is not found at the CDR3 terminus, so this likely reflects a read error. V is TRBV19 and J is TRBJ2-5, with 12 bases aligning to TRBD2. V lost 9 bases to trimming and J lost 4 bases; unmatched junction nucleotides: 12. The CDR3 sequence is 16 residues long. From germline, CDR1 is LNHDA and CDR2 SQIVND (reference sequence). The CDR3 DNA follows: TGTGCCAGCACTCAGAGGGCTAGCGGGAGGGCAGAGACCCAGTACTCC. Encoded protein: CASTQRASGRAETQYS.

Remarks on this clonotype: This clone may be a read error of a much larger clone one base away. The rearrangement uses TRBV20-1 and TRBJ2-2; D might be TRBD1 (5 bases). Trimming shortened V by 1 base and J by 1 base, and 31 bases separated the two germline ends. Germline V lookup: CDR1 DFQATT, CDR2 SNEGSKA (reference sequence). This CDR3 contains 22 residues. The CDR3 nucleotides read TGCAGTGCTAGAGTCCCCAAAGGGTTGGCCAGGGAACCTTTACTGAACACCGGGGAGCTGTTTTTT. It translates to CSARVPKGLAREPLLNTGELFF.

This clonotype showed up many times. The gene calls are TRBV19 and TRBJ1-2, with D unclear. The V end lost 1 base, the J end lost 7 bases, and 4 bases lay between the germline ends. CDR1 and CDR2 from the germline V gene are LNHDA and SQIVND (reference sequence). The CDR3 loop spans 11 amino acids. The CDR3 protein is CASSIAGGYTF. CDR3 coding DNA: TGTGCCAGTAGTATAGCGGGTGGCTACACCTTC.

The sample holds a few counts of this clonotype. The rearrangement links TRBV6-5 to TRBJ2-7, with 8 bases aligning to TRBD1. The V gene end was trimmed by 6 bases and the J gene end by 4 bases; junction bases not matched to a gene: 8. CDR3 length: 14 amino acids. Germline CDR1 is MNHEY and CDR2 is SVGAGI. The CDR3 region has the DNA TGTGCCAGCAGATCGCCCCGACAGGGGTACGAGCAGTACTTC. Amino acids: CASRSPRQGYEQYF.

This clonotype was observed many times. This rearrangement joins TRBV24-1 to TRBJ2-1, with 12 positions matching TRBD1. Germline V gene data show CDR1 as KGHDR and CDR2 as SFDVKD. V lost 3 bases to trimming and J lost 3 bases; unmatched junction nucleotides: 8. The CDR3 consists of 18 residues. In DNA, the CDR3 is TGTGCCACCAGTGATGCCGGGACAGGGGGCTTAGACTACAATGAGCAGTTCTTC. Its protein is CATSDAGTGGLDYNEQFF.

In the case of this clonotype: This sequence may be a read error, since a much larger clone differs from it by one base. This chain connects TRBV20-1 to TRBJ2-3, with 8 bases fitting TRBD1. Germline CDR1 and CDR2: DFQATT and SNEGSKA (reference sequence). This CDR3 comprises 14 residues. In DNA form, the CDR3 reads TGCAGTGCGGAGACAGGGGCCAGCACAGCTACGCAGTATTTT. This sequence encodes CSAETGASTATQYF.

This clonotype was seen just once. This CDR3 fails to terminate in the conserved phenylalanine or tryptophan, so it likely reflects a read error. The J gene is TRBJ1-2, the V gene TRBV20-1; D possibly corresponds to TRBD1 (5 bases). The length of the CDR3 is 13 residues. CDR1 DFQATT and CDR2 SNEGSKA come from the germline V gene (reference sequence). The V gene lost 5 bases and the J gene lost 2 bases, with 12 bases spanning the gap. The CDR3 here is CSAGGGFNYGYTS. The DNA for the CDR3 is TGCAGTGCTGGCGGGGGGTTCAACTATGGCTACACCTCC.

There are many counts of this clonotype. CDR3 amino acids: CASSFGGHNQPQHF. DNA for the CDR3: TGTGCCAGCAGCTTTGGGGGACACAATCAGCCCCAGCATTTT. The V gene is TRBV7-9, the J gene TRBJ1-5, with a weak D call TRBD1 (6 bases). Trimming pared 3 bases from V and 3 bases from J, leaving 9 bases between. CDR1 and CDR2 from the germline V gene are SEHNR and FQNEAQ (reference sequence). The CDR3 extends over 14 amino acids.

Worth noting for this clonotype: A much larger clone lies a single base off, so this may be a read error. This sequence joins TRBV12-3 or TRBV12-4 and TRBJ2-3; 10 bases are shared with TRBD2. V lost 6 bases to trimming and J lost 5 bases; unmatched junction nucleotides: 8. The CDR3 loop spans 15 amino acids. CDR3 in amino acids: CASRPSGRARDTQYF. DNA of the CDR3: TGTGCCAGCAGACCTAGCGGGAGAGCACGAGATACGCAGTATTTT.

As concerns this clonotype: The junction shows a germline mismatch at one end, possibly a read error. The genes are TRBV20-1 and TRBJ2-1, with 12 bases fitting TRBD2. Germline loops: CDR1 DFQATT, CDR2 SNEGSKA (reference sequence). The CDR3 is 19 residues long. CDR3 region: CSAPSGLAGGHLLYNGQFF. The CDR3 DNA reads TGCAGTGCTCCCTCGGGGCTAGCGGGAGGGCACCTCTTATACAATGGGCAGTTCTTC.

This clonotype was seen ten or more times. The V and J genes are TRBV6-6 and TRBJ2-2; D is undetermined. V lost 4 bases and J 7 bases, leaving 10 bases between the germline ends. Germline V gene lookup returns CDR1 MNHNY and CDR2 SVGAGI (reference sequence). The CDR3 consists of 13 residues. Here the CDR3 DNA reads TGTGCCAGCAGTTCCTCAGTATTCGGGGAGCTGTTTTTT. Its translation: CASSSSVFGELFF.

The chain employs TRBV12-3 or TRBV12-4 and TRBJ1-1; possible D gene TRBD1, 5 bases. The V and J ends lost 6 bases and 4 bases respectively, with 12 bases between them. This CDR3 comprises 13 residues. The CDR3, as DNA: TGTGCCAGCAGGCGACGACAGTCCACTGAAGCTTTCTTT. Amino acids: CASRRRQSTEAFF.

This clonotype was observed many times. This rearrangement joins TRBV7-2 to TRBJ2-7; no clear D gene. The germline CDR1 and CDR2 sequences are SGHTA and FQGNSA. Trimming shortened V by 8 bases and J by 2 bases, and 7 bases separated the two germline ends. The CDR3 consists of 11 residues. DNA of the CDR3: TGTGCCAGCCCCATCCCCTACGAGCAGTACTTC. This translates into CASPIPYEQYF. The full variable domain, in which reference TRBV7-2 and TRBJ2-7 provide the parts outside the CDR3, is GAGVSQSPSNKVTEKGKDVELRCDPISGHTALYWYRQSLGQGLEFLIYFQGNSAPDKSGLPSDRFSAERTGGSVSTLTIQRTQQEDSAVYLCASPIPYEQYFGPGTRLTVT.

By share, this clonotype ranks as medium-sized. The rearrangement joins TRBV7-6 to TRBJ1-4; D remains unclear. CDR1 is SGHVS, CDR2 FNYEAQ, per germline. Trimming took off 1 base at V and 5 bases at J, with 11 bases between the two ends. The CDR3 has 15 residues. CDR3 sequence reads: CASSLGWGSNEKLFF. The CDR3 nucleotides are TGTGCCAGCAGCTTAGGGTGGGGTTCGAATGAAAAACTGTTTTTT.

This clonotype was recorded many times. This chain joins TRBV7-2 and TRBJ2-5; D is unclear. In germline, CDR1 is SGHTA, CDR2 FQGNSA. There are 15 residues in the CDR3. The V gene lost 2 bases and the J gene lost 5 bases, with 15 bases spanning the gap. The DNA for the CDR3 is TGTGCCAGCAGCTTAAGCCCCTCGGCGCCCGAGACCCAGTACTTC. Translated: CASSLSPSAPETQYF.

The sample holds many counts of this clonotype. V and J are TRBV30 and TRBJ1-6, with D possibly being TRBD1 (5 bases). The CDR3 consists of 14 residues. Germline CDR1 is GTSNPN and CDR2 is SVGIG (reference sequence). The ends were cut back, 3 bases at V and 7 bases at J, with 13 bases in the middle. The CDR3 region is CAWRTGPINSPLHF. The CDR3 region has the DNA TGTGCCTGGAGAACAGGACCGATAAATTCACCCCTCCACTTT.